Included here is one TCR beta chain sequence, with context. Its target antigen remains unknown. The record has no base qualities; no much larger clone is one base away. The donors were included in the validation cohort of roughly 120 subjects, a group kept apart from the 666-subject first cohort. The germline V gene gives CDR1 as MNHEY and CDR2 as SVGAGI. The CDR3 goes from the cysteine to the phenylalanine over 16 residues. Here the CDR3 DNA is all that survives: 48 bases in frame from base 1. V is trimmed back by 4 bases and J by 5 bases, and the junction contains 10 bases that no gene match accounts for. The source of the sample is a study of cytomegalovirus exposure and HLA in healthy donors (dated by TCRdb to about 2017). About the full investigation: According to a later analysis, one platform produced both the approximately 110 validation repertoires and the 666 repertoires of the first cohort. In addition to the first cohort of 500 to 850 subjects, a separate validation cohort of 130 or so different subjects was used. To predict cytomegalovirus infection status, the study brought together high-throughput TCR immunosequencing, statistical association of individual TCRs with disease status, and machine learning. The study was designed to test whether signatures of past pathogen exposure could be identified by cataloging public T cell receptors.

The investigation overall reported the following: A few of the identified cytomegalovirus-associated TCR beta chains were confirmed in vitro to be specific for cytomegalovirus antigens. The classifier was reported to diagnose cytomegalovirus status with high specificity and sensitivity in both the original cohort and the validation cohort. It was suggested by the authors that the approach could potentially be generalized to other disease states and immunological phenotypes. The study listed 164 TCR beta chains as associated with cytomegalovirus. Of the cluster scores, 85% to 95% were above 0 in a later analysis, which found that TCRs clustered in the first cohort also tended to co-occur in the approximately 110 validation repertoires. Across donors, most TCR sequences were observed very rarely, whereas some public TCRs were present in many individuals. A later analysis had no HLA typing for the validation cohort, so co-occurrence there was scored across all 130 or so repertoires.

The library was generated by the immunoSEQ multiplex PCR assay. The study's own analysis went as follows. To diagnose cytomegalovirus status from the catalog of TCR beta chain sequences, a statistical classification framework was built. This is the immuneACCESS table as TCRdb keeps it, with only in-frame sequences that have V and J called. A part of the clones is gone; compared with another copy, unresolved V genes explain less than half, and the rest is unexplained. V, J and clone size are those of that table, while D and trimming were read from the DNA. The sample profile shows more than 250,000 clones; about 90% of them were found once. In total, the top ten clones hold around 3.1% of the sample.

Sequenced sample: PBMCs. The V and J segments used are TRBV6-5 and TRBJ2-7, and 11 junction bases match TRBD2. The TCR originated in a woman between 25 and 40 years old in good health and CMV-seronegative. The DNA sequence is given as TGTGCCAGCAGTTTATCAATAGCGGGAGGGCCGAACGAGCAGTACTTC. The resulting protein is CASSLSIAGGPNEQYF.